Presented here are 17 T cell receptor beta chains from one specimen sequenced in a study of T cell changes during pregnancy in multiple sclerosis (dated by TCRdb to between 2018 and 2021). The library was prepared using the immunoSEQ multiplex PCR assay. Here the immuneACCESS table is served through TCRdb, limited to in-frame sequences with V and J called. Missing clones are a known gap in these copies; in checked studies unresolved V genes cover under half, and the rest lacks a known reason. The sample table records around 60,000 clones; 92% of these occur just once. Of the sample, roughly 2.7% falls within the top ten clones. The specimen was peripheral blood, collected in the second trimester of pregnancy. The receptors stem from a female donor in good health, enrolled as a control in a pregnancy study.

The chain employs TRBV5-1 and TRBJ2-1, with 7 bases lining up with TRBD2. Looked up from germline, CDR1 is SGHRS and CDR2 is YFSETQ. V gave up 4 bases and J gave up 5 bases; unmatched junction bases: 9. This CDR3 spans 15 amino acids. In DNA form, the CDR3 reads TGCGCCAGCAGCGGCGGACTAGTAATCCACAATGAGCAGTTCTTC. This gives the protein CASSGGLVIHNEQFF.

CDR3 region: CASSHFLGQGQETQYF. In DNA, the CDR3 is TGTGCCAGCAGCCACTTCTTGGGACAGGGCCAAGAGACCCAGTACTTC. The V call is TRBV14, the J call TRBJ2-5; 9 bases map to TRBD1. Germline assignment: CDR1 SGHDN and CDR2 FVKESK. The CDR3 is made up of 16 amino acids. The junction had 6 bases not matched to a gene; V was cut back by 3 bases and J by 1 base. Combining the CDR3 with reference TRBV14 and TRBJ2-5 gives the whole variable domain EAGVTQFPSHSVIEKGQTVTLRCDPISGHDNLYWYRRVMGKEIKFLLHFVKESKQDESGMPNNRFLAERTGGTYSTLKVQPAELEDSGVYFCASSHFLGQGQETQYFGPGTRLLVL.

Only a few counts were recorded for this clone. V usage is TRBV11-1 and J usage is TRBJ1-1; D is possibly TRBD1 (6 bases). V gave up 5 bases and J gave up 1 base, with 8 bases separating them. The CDR3 covers 13 residues. Per the germline V gene, CDR1 is SGHAT and CDR2 is FQDESV (reference sequence). CDR3 coding DNA: TGTGCCAGCAGCCGGACAGAGAACACTGAAGCTTTCTTT. This encodes CASSRTENTEAFF.

V is TRBV7-2 and J is TRBJ2-7; 10 bases fit TRBD2. Germline CDR1 is SGHTA and CDR2 is FQGNSA. CDR3 length equals 16 residues. With V trimmed by 1 base and J by 7 bases, 10 bases remained unmatched. The CDR3 spells CASSLGTLAGAGEQYF. The DNA for the CDR3 is TGTGCCAGCAGCTTAGGGACTCTAGCGGGAGCCGGAGAGCAGTACTTC.

The chain combines TRBV27 with TRBJ1-1; no clear D. This CDR3 has 15 amino acids. The V and J ends lost 0 bases and 6 bases respectively, with 14 bases between them. Per germline, CDR1 MNHEY and CDR2 SMNVEV (reference sequence). The CDR3, as DNA: TGTGCCAGCAGTTTATCGTGGGCAGTAGGCGCTGAAGCTTTCTTT. Translating it yields CASSLSWAVGAEAFF.

This rearrangement joins TRBV5-1 to TRBJ2-7; 9 bases align to TRBD1. The CDR3 covers 14 residues. The V gene end was trimmed by 4 bases and the J gene end by 6 bases; junction bases not matched to a gene: 8. Per the germline V gene, CDR1 is SGHRS and CDR2 is YFSETQ. The DNA for the CDR3 is TGCGCCAGCAGCCAGGACAGGGGTCTGGGCGAGCAGTACTTC. Its protein is CASSQDRGLGEQYF.

This chain connects TRBV7-2 to TRBJ1-5; no definite D call. The CDR3 consists of 15 residues. Germline CDR1 and CDR2: SGHTA and FQGNSA. Trimming pared 1 base from V and 7 bases from J, leaving 14 bases between. Here the CDR3 reads CASSLVAGTGQPQHF. Here the CDR3 DNA reads TGTGCCAGCAGCTTAGTGGCTGGAACGGGGCAGCCCCAGCATTTT.

The chain has TRBV19 and TRBJ1-1; D unclear. The length of the CDR3 is 13 residues. The germline V gene has CDR1 LNHDA and CDR2 SQIVND (reference sequence). Trimming stripped 6 bases from V and 4 bases from J, with 12 bases between. The chain's CDR3 is CASRPGSGTEAFF. The CDR3 DNA is TGTGCCAGTAGGCCGGGATCGGGCACTGAAGCTTTCTTT.

The CDR3 protein is CASSASGSWSYEQYF. The CDR3 DNA reads as TGTGCCAGCAGTGCTAGCGGGAGTTGGTCCTACGAGCAGTACTTC. V usage is TRBV25-1 and J usage is TRBJ2-7, with 10 bases that match TRBD2. The V gene's germline CDR1 is MGHDK and CDR2 SYGVNS. The CDR3 length is 15 residues. Unmatched junction bases numbered 4, after V lost 4 bases and J lost 1 base.

V is TRBV5-1 and J is TRBJ2-3; 11 bases align to TRBD2. This CDR3 region has 15 residues. J lost 8 bases, V lost 0 bases, and 5 bases had no gene match. Per the germline V gene, CDR1 is SGHRS and CDR2 is YFSETQ. CDR3 region: CASSLGISGGATQYF. The CDR3 bases are TGCGCCAGCAGCTTGGGTATTAGCGGGGGGGCTACGCAGTATTTT. Full variable domain (outside the CDR3, taken from reference TRBV5-1 and TRBJ2-3): KAGVTQTPRYLIKTRGQQVTLSCSPISGHRSVSWYQQTPGQGLQFLFEYFSETQRNKGNFPGRFSGRQFSNSRSEMNVSTLELGDSALYLCASSLGISGGATQYFGPGTRLTVL.

The chain employs TRBV7-8 and TRBJ2-3; 9 nucleotides line up with TRBD2. This CDR3 spans 14 amino acids. Germline V gene data show CDR1 as SGHVS and CDR2 as FQNEAQ. V was clipped by 5 bases and J by 3 bases; unmatched bases: 3. The CDR3 loop is CASSLSGGTDTQYF. DNA for the CDR3: TGTGCCAGCAGCCTTAGCGGGGGTACAGATACGCAGTATTTT.

A word on this clone: Other DNA sequences in the same sample also yield this CDR3. The chain is built from TRBV18 and TRBJ2-3, with 8 positions matching TRBD2. Germline V gene data show CDR1 as KGHSH and CDR2 as LQKENI. The CDR3 runs 15 residues. The V and J ends lost 6 bases and 1 base, in that order; junction bases with no gene match: 6. The DNA for the CDR3 is TGTGCCAGCTCCCGAGGACTAGCTGGCACAGATACGCAGTATTTT. This translates into CASSRGLAGTDTQYF.

The chain employs TRBV27 and TRBJ2-1; 7 bases match TRBD2. The CDR3 has 15 residues. After removal of 2 bases from V and 7 bases from J, the junction contained 8 bases not matched to a gene. Germline values: CDR1 MNHEY, CDR2 SMNVEV (reference sequence). CDR3 nucleotides: TGTGCCAGCAGTTTAGGACTAGGCGTGATAAATGAGCAGTTCTTC. Translation gives CASSLGLGVINEQFF.

The gene calls are TRBV2 and TRBJ2-7, with 8 positions matching TRBD2. CDR1 and CDR2 from the germline V gene are SNHLY and FYNNEI. J lost 1 base, V lost 2 bases, and 7 bases had no gene match. The CDR3 runs to 16 residues. The CDR3 coding sequence is TGTGCCAGCAGTGAAATAGTTGCGGGAGGATCCTACGAGCAGTACTTC. Translation gives CASSEIVAGGSYEQYF.

The chain has TRBV29-1 and TRBJ2-1; D is ambiguous. V was trimmed by 0 bases and J by 7 bases, leaving 7 bases between them. The CDR3 is made up of 12 amino acids. Germline CDR1 is SQVTM and CDR2 is ANQGSEA. The CDR3 DNA reads TGCAGCGTTGAAGATGGCAGGAATGAGCAGTTCTTC. Its translation is CSVEDGRNEQFF.

This clone was recorded once. V gene TRBV7-2 combines with J gene TRBJ2-1; 8 positions agree with TRBD2. The CDR3 contains 14 residues. Trimming took 3 bases from V and 8 from J; bases not matched to a gene: 6. The germline V gene encodes CDR1 SGHTA and CDR2 FQGNSA. This chain's CDR3 is CASSFAGGVYEQFF. The CDR3 region has the DNA TGTGCCAGCAGCTTCGCGGGAGGTGTTTATGAGCAGTTCTTC.

V is TRBV7-8 and J is TRBJ1-1; D possibly corresponds to TRBD1 (6 bases). V was shortened by 1 base and J by 0 bases, with 15 bases between the two germline ends. The germline V gene has CDR1 SGHVS and CDR2 FQNEAQ. The CDR3 has 17 residues. This chain's CDR3 is CASSLGGGLGMNTEAFF. The CDR3 nucleotides are TGTGCCAGCAGCTTAGGGGGGGGGCTAGGGATGAACACTGAAGCTTTCTTT.